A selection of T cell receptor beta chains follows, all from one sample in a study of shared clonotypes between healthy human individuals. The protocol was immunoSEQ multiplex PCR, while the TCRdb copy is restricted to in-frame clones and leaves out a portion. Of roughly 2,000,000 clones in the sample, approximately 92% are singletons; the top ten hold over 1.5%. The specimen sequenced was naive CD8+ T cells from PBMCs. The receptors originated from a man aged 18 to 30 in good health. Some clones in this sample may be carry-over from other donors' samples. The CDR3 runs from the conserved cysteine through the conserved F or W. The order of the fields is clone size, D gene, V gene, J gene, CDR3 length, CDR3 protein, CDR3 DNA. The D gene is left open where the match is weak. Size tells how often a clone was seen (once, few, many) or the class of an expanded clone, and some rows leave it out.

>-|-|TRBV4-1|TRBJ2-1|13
CASSLARRDQQFF
TGCGCCAGCAGCCTCGCAAGACGAGATCAGCAGTTCTTC
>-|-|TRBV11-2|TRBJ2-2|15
CASSLAGPLTGELFF
TGTGCCAGCAGCTTAGCAGGGCCCCTCACCGGGGAGCTGTTTTTT
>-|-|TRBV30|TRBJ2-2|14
CAWSTGTIPGELFF
TGTGCCTGGAGTACCGGGACAATCCCCGGGGAGCTGTTTTTT
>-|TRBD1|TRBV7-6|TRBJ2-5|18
CASSLVIRTGGPQETQYF
TGTGCCAGCAGCTTAGTAATTAGGACAGGGGGCCCCCAAGAGACCCAGTACTTC
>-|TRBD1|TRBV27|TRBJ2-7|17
CASKPFAGDRVEDEQYF
TGTGCCAGCAAGCCCTTCGCTGGGGACAGGGTTGAGGACGAGCAGTACTTC
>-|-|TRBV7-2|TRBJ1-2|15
CASSFGPPLNYGYTF
TGTGCCAGCAGCTTTGGTCCCCCACTAAACTATGGCTACACCTTC
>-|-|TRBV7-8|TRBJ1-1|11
CASSLGTEAFF
TGTGCCAGCAGCCTGGGAACTGAAGCTTTCTTT
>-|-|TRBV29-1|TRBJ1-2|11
CSVDTGYGYTF
TGCAGCGTTGACACGGGCTATGGCTACACCTTC
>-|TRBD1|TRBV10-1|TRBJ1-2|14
CASRYRGGYYGYTF
TGCGCCAGCCGTTACAGGGGGGGCTATTATGGCTACACCTTC
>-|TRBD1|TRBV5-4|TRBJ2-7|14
CASSDRDRVHEQYF
TGTGCCAGCAGCGACCGGGACAGGGTACACGAGCAGTACTTC
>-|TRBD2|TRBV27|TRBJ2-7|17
CASSLIGTSGIGGEQYF
TGTGCCAGCAGTTTAATTGGGACTAGCGGGATCGGGGGCGAGCAGTACTTC
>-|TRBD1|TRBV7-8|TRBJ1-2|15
CASSPLGQGAGGYTF
TGTGCCAGCAGCCCCCTTGGACAGGGGGCGGGAGGCTACACCTTC
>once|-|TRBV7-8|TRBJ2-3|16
CASSLLFDGSTDTQYF
TGTGCCAGCAGCTTATTATTCGACGGAAGCACAGATACGCAGTATTTT
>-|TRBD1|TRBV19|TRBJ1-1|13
CASRGTENTEAFF
TGTGCCAGTCGCGGGACAGAGAACACTGAAGCTTTCTTT
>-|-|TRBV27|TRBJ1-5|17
CASSLYAGTTSNQPQHF
TGTGCCAGCAGTTTATACGCAGGGACGACTAGCAATCAGCCCCAGCATTTT
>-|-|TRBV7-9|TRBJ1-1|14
CASSLTSSNTEAFF
TGTGCCAGCAGCTTAACGTCCAGTAACACTGAAGCTTTCTTT
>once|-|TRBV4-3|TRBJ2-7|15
CASSQDSAGSYEQYF
TGCGCCAGCAGCCAAGATTCGGCAGGGTCCTACGAGCAGTACTTC
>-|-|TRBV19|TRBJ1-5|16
CATSRRGEAANQPQHF
TGTGCCACCAGTAGAAGGGGGGAGGCGGCCAATCAGCCCCAGCATTTT
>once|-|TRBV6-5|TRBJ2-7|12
CASSSGDYEQYF
TGTGCCAGCAGCTCGGGGGACTACGAGCAGTACTTC
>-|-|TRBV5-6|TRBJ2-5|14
CASSSVRGRETQYF
TGTGCCAGCAGCTCGGTCAGGGGTAGGGAGACCCAGTACTTC
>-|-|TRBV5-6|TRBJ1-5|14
CASSLAGNNQPQHF
TGTGCCAGCAGCTTGGCAGGAAACAATCAGCCCCAGCATTTT
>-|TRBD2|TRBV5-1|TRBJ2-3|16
CASSPGLAEFTDTQYF
TGCGCCAGCAGCCCGGGACTAGCCGAGTTCACAGATACGCAGTATTTT
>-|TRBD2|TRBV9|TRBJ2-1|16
CASSVDLGGGRNEQFF
TGTGCCAGCAGCGTAGACCTCGGCGGGGGGCGCAATGAGCAGTTCTTC
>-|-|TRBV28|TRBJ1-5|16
CASSLWSPDSNQPQHF
TGTGCCAGCAGTTTATGGTCCCCGGATAGCAATCAGCCCCAGCATTTT
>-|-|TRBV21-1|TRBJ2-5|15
CASSNQWGQGETQYF
TGTGCCAGCAGCAACCAATGGGGACAAGGAGAGACCCAGTACTTC
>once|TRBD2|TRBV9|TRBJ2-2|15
CASSPGLAGTGELFF
TGTGCCAGCAGCCCGGGACTAGCGGGCACCGGGGAGCTGTTTTTT
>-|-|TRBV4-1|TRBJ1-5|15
CASSQFEGGDQPQHF
TGCGCCAGCAGCCAATTTGAAGGAGGGGATCAGCCCCAGCATTTT
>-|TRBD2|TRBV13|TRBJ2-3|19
CASSPQRTSGFTSTDTQYF
TGTGCCAGCAGCCCCCAGCGGACTAGCGGGTTTACTAGCACAGATACGCAGTATTTT
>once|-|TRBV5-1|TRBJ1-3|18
CASSLGVGRLDSGNTIYF
TGCGCCAGCAGCTTAGGAGTAGGACGGTTAGACTCTGGAAACACCATATATTTT
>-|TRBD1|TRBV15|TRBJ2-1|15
CATSSNRGSYNEQFF
TGTGCCACCAGCTCAAACAGGGGTTCCTACAATGAGCAGTTCTTC
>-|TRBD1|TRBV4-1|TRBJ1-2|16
CASSQDGQGRNYGYTF
TGCGCCAGCAGCCAAGACGGACAGGGGCGCAACTATGGCTACACCTTC
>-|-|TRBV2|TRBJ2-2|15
CASSDWAVNTGELFF
TGTGCCAGCAGTGACTGGGCAGTAAACACCGGGGAGCTGTTTTTT
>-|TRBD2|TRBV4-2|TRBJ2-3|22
CASSLSPGSSGRAWVLPDTQYF
TGTGCCAGCAGCCTCTCCCCCGGATCTAGCGGGAGGGCCTGGGTACTGCCAGATACGCAGTATTTT
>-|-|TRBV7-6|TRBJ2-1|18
CASSPPRIAVLSYNEQFF
TGTGCCAGCAGCCCCCCCCGGATCGCGGTACTCTCCTACAATGAGCAGTTCTTC
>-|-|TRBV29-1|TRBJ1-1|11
CSVRLAGEAFF
TGCAGCGTTCGCTTAGCCGGTGAAGCTTTCTTT
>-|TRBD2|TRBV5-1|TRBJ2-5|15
CASSVIAGPQETQYF
TGCGCCAGCAGCGTCATAGCGGGCCCCCAAGAGACCCAGTACTTC
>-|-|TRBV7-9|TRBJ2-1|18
CASSLEAFGASSYNEQFF
TGTGCCAGCAGCTTAGAGGCGTTTGGGGCGAGCTCCTACAATGAGCAGTTCTTC
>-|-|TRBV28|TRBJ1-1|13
CASAPTMNTEAFF
TGTGCCAGCGCCCCGACCATGAACACTGAAGCTTTCTTT
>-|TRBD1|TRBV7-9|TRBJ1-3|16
CASSPETGIFGNTIYF
TGTGCCAGCAGCCCGGAGACAGGGATTTTCGGAAACACCATATATTTT
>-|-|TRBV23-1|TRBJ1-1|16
CASSHQQPPGWNEAFF
TGCGCCAGCAGTCATCAACAACCCCCAGGGTGGAATGAAGCTTTCTTT
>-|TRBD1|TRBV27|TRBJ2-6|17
CASSFGRGFSGANVLTF
TGTGCCAGCAGTTTCGGCAGGGGGTTCTCTGGGGCCAACGTCCTGACTTTC
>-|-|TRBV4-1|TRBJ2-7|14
CASSQGDPLYEQYF
TGCGCCAGCAGCCAAGGAGACCCGCTCTACGAGCAGTACTTC
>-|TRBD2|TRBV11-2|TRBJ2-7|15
CASSFHSGRDYEQYF
TGTGCCAGCAGCTTCCATAGCGGGAGAGACTACGAGCAGTACTTC
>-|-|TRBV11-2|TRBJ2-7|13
CASSLSQKYEQYF
TGTGCCAGCAGCTTAAGTCAGAAGTACGAGCAGTACTTC
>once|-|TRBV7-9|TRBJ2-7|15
CASSLGAGSSYEQYF
TGTGCCAGCAGCTTAGGTGCGGGGAGCTCCTACGAGCAGTACTTC
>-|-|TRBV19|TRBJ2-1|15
CASSIDFGTYNEQFF
TGTGCCAGTAGTATAGATTTCGGGACCTACAATGAGCAGTTCTTC
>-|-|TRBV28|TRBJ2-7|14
CASSLRHHGDEQYF
TGTGCCAGCAGTTTAAGGCATCACGGGGACGAGCAGTACTTC
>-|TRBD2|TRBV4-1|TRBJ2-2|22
CASSQAAGGIAGGLRNTGELFF
TGCGCCAGCAGCCAAGCGGCGGGAGGCATAGCGGGAGGCCTCAGGAACACCGGGGAGCTGTTTTTT
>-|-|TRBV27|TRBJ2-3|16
CASRRPWSGGEDTQYF
TGTGCCAGCAGGAGACCCTGGAGCGGTGGGGAGGATACGCAGTATTTT
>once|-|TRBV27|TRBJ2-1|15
CASSLRGAAYNEQFF
TGTGCCAGCAGTTTGAGAGGGGCGGCCTACAATGAGCAGTTCTTC
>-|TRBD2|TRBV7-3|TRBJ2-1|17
CASSSRTSGSGYNEQFF
TGTGCCAGCAGCTCCCGGACTAGCGGGAGTGGGTACAATGAGCAGTTCTTC
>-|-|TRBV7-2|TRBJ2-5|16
CASSLRLGGNQETQYF
TGTGCCAGCAGCTTAAGGTTGGGTGGTAACCAAGAGACCCAGTACTTC
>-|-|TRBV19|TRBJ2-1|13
CASSISGDAEQFF
TGTGCCAGTAGTATTTCGGGGGACGCTGAGCAGTTCTTC